The 7 T cell receptor beta chains reported below all come from one sample, sequenced in a study of shared clonotypes between healthy human individuals. Libraries were prepared by immunoSEQ multiplex PCR; TCRdb keeps only in-frame clonotypes and omits some of them. Among roughly 1.4 million clones listed, 98% were seen once. Material for sequencing was naive CD4+ T cells sorted from blood. The subset was: CD45RA+ positively selected. The receptors shown here come from a young man in good health.

As concerns this clone: Other DNA variants within this sample encode the same CDR3. This CDR3 reads CASSVAGQGGNTIYF. The CDR3 coding sequence is TGTGCCAGCAGCGTAGCGGGACAGGGGGGAAACACCATATATTTT. The chain has TRBV9 and TRBJ1-3, with TRBD1 identical over 10 bases. The germline V gene has CDR1 SGDLS and CDR2 YYNGEE. The CDR3 runs 15 residues. The junction had 1 base not matched to a gene; V was cut back by 0 bases and J by 4 bases.

This clone was seen only once. This chain joins TRBV19 and TRBJ2-1; 10 nucleotides line up with TRBD1. This CDR3 region has 15 residues. V shed 5 bases, J shed 5 bases, and the junction held 6 bases outside the gene matches. Per germline, CDR1 LNHDA and CDR2 SQIVND (reference sequence). CDR3 in DNA: TGTGCCAGTAGTCCCCGACAGGGGGCCCACAATGAGCAGTTCTTC. It yields the protein CASSPRQGAHNEQFF.

The rearrangement uses TRBV6-5 and TRBJ1-1; no reliable D call. The germline V gene encodes CDR1 MNHEY and CDR2 SVGAGI. This CDR3 has 13 amino acids. V dropped 7 bases and J dropped 1 base, with 10 bases sitting between them. CDR3 amino acids: CASKVLGNTEAFF. For the CDR3, the DNA is TGTGCCAGCAAGGTTTTAGGGAACACTGAAGCTTTCTTT.

The chain is built from TRBV14 and TRBJ2-2; the D gene is possibly TRBD1 (5 bases). Per germline, CDR1 SGHDN and CDR2 FVKESK. Between the trimmed V and J ends, which lost 3 bases and 0 bases, there was a span of 20 bases. The CDR3 consists of 19 residues. CDR3 coding DNA: TGTGCCAGCAGCCAGTCCAAGGGCTGGGGCACCACGAACACCGGGGAGCTGTTTTTT. Encoded protein: CASSQSKGWGTTNTGELFF.

The chain uses TRBV10-2 and TRBJ2-1; TRBD2 matches at 7 bases. Germline V lookup: CDR1 WSHSY, CDR2 SAAADI. This CDR3 region has 16 residues. J was trimmed by 2 bases and V by 7 bases; bases with no gene match: 11. The CDR3: CASKGGIIPPYNEQFF. The DNA of the CDR3 is TGCGCCAGCAAGGGAGGGATTATACCACCCTACAATGAGCAGTTCTTC.

The chain employs TRBV7-6 and TRBJ2-1, with 10 bases fitting TRBD2. This CDR3 has 17 residues. V was clipped by 1 base and J by 4 bases; unmatched bases: 7. Germline V lookup: CDR1 SGHVS, CDR2 FNYEAQ. The CDR3 reads CASSLGGPSGSYNEQFF. CDR3 DNA sequence: TGTGCCAGCAGCTTAGGGGGGCCTAGCGGGAGTTACAATGAGCAGTTCTTC.

J is TRBJ2-5 and V is TRBV14; tentative D call: TRBD1 (5 bases). CDR3 size: 15 residues. The V gene's germline CDR1 is SGHDN and CDR2 FVKESK. Trimming cost V 7 bases and J 1 base, with 16 bases left between them. CDR3 in DNA: TGTGCCAGCAACTCAGGACATCCGGGCCAAGAGACCCAGTACTTC. Amino acids: CASNSGHPGQETQYF.